This TCR beta chain was recorded in a study of T cell responses to AZD1222 COVID-19 vaccine. General study points: White British ancestry dominated among donors, who included more females, and clonal diversity was possibly underestimated.

J lost 5 bases, V lost 6 bases, and 7 bases had no gene match. The CDR3 totals 14 residues. Germline-derived CDR1 and CDR2 are LGHDT and YNNKEL (reference sequence). The protocol was immunoSEQ multiplex PCR, while the TCRdb copy is restricted to in-frame clones and leaves out a portion. The sample lists 150,000 to 180,000 clones, more than 85% occurring once. Comment on this clone: What it binds is not known.

The receptor was isolated from an adult who received the AZD1222 COVID-19 vaccine. This chain links TRBV3-1 (or the pseudogene TRBV3-2) with TRBJ2-1, with 7 positions matching TRBD2. The material sequenced was peripheral blood, taken 28 days after the second AZD1222 dose. DNA of the CDR3: TGTGCCAGCAGTCGGACTAGTGCCCACAATGAGCAGTTCTTC. Amino acids: CASSRTSAHNEQFF.